This TCR beta chain was captured by sequencing in a study of blood T cell repertoires in COVID-19 (dated by TCRdb to about 2020). Study-wide context: Samples covering the acute and convalescent phases of COVID-19 were provided by collaborators in the United States, Italy and Spain. The samples were drawn from two sources: the first 160 participants of the ongoing ImmuneRACE study, and approximately 1,300 subjects contributed by 6 global collaborators. The repertoires were released in a freely available public database intended as a resource for research on the immune response to SARS-CoV-2. The prospective study material was composed of cDNA or gDNA derived from T cells, B-cell-depleted T cells, or PBMCs. Where available, HLA class I and class II types were taken from metadata supplied by the sample provider and were not determined by assay-based typing. Deeply sampled blood TCRbeta repertoires from subjects exposed to, actively infected with, or recovered from COVID-19 were included in the dataset. Nearly every sample came with metadata listing a de-identified subject ID, COVID-19 status, age in years and sex.

Details on this clone: Its antigen remains unidentified. Per-base qualities were not stored, and no clone one base away is much larger.

V lost 4 bases and J lost 5 bases, and the count of bases not matched to a germline gene is 6. Reading from cysteine to phenylalanine, the CDR3 counts 15 amino acids. This entry keeps only the CDR3 DNA: 45 bases, framed from base 1. The germline V gene (reference sequence) yields SGHNT for CDR1 and YYREEE for CDR2. General findings and caveats noted by the study authors: The amount of clinical and demographic metadata varied by source and participant and was provided uncurated.

TCRbeta CDR3 regions were amplified from genomic DNA by means of the immunoSEQ Assay, a bias-controlled multiplex PCR. The original pipeline was this. The number of nucleated cells in each sample was estimated by amplification of reference gene primers within the assay. To quantify the absolute abundance of each unique TCRbeta CDR3 rearrangement, sequence reads were collapsed and filtered. For each sample, productive Simpson clonality was calculated by taking the square root of Simpson's diversity index across productive rearrangements. As stored in TCRdb, this immuneACCESS dataset retains in-frame rearrangements with V and J assigned. A fraction of the clones does not appear; measured against another copy, unresolved V genes explain less than half of the discrepancy, and the remainder lacks a known reason. V and J calls and clone size come straight from that table; D and trimming were deduced from the DNA. A total of approximately 240,000 clones appear in this sample, about nine tenths of them only once. Jointly, the top ten make up about 6.3% of the sample.

Enrolling through a virtual design, the prospective study's participants ranged in age from roughly 18 to 95 years and lived across around 25 United States geographic areas. Cohort assignment in the prospective study relied on participant-reported clinical history from a screening survey and a study questionnaire. Mobile phlebotomists in the prospective study collected whole blood, serum and a nasopharyngeal or oropharyngeal swab from every participant. Prospective study participants could optionally give additional blood draws and questionnaires over an approximately two-month period. Blood samples from the prospective study were shipped frozen or at room temperature prior to DNA extraction.

The V and J segments used are TRBV5-4 and TRBJ2-1, and 10 junction bases match TRBD2. Material for sequencing was PBMCs or T cells enriched from blood (not recorded which). The source is a woman aged 25 to 39 with acute COVID-19. This receptor carries the CDR3 CASSLRLAGDNEQFF. The nucleotide sequence is TGTGCCAGCAGCCTCCGGCTAGCGGGGGACAATGAGCAGTTCTTC.